The clone carrying this T cell receptor beta chain has a handful of counts. In the original processing: Estimates of nucleated cell counts were drawn from the amplification of reference gene primers. Libraries were prepared by immunoSEQ multiplex PCR; TCRdb keeps only in-frame clonotypes and omits some of them. V and J calls and clone size are as listed in that table; D and trimming were resolved from the DNA. The sample holds 150,000 to 200,000 clones, around 90% seen once. Trimming stripped 3 bases from V and 2 bases from J, with 10 bases between. This CDR3 contains 14 residues. The germline V gene encodes CDR1 LGHDT and CDR2 YNNKEL (reference sequence). This specimen comes from a study of blood T cell repertoires in COVID-19. Study context: Sites across the United States, Italy and Spain contributed samples from acute and convalescent COVID-19. T cells, B-cell-depleted T cells, or PBMCs supplied cDNA or gDNA.

Material: peripheral blood. V usage is TRBV3-1 (or the pseudogene TRBV3-2) and J usage is TRBJ2-5; the D gene is possibly TRBD2 (5 bases). The clonotype was recovered from a man aged 50 to 60 with acute or convalescent COVID-19. The CDR3 is CASSHSDSQETQYF. For the CDR3, the DNA is TGTGCCAGCAGCCATTCGGACTCACAAGAGACCCAGTACTTC.